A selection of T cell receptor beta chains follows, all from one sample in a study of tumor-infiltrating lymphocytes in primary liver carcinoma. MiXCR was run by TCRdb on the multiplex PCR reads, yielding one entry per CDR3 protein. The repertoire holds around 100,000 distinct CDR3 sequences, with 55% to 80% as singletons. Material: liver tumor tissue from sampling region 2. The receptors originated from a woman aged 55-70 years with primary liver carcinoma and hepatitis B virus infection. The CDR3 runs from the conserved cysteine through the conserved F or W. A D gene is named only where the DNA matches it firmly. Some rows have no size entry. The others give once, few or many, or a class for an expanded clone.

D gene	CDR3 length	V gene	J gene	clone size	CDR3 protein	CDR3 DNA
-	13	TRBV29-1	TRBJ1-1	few	CSARGDLNTEVSF	TGCAGCGCCAGAGGGGATTTGAACACTGAAGTTTCCTTT
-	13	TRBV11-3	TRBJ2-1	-	CANGAGGYSEQFF	TGTGCCAACGGTGCCGGGGGCTACAGTGAGCAGTTCTTC
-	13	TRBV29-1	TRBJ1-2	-	CSVRWSNTYGYTF	TGCAGTGTTCGTTGGTCTAATACCTATGGCTACACCTTC
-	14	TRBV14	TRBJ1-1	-	CASSQDFAGLGALF	TGTGCCAGCAGCCAAGATTTCGCCGGTCTGGGAGCTCTCTTT
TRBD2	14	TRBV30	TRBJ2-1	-	CAWATGLADDEQFF	TGTGCCTGGGCAACGGGACTAGCTGACGATGAGCAGTTCTTC
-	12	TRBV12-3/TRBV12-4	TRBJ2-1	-	CASSFSNHEQFF	TGTGCCAGCAGTTTTAGTAACCATGAGCAGTTTTTC
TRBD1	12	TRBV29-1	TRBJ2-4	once	CSIGTAQDIQYF	TGCAGCATTGGGACAGCGCAGGACATTCAGTACTTC
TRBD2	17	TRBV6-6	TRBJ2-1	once	CASSVGTSGSWVDEQFF	TGTGCTAGCAGTGTCGGGACTAGCGGGAGCTGGGTCGATGAGCAGTTCTTC
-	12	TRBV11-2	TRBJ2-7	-	CAISPWADTQYF	TGTGCCATCAGCCCCTGGGCGGATACGCAGTACTTC
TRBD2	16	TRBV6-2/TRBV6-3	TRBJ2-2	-	CASNYPSGRAKGELFF	TGTGCCAGCAATTATCCTAGCGGGAGGGCCAAGGGTGAGCTGTTTTTT
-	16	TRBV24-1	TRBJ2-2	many	CATSDARARWLGELFF	TGTGCCACCAGTGATGCCCGGGCGCGATGGCTCGGGGAGCTGTTTTTT
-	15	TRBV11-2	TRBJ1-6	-	CASSLEVATISPLQF	TGTGCCAGCAGCTTAGAAGTGGCAACTATCTCACCCCTCCAATTC
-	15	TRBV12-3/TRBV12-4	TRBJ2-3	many	CASSHSLLIADTQYF	TGTGCCAGCAGTCACTCGCTCCTGATTGCAGATACGCAGTATTTT
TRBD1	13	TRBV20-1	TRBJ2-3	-	CSAIFTGADTQYF	TGCAGTGCTATCTTCACAGGGGCAGATACGCAGTATTTT
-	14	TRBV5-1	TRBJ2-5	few	CASSLGSAGETQYF	TGCGCCAGCAGCTTGGGTAGCGCGGGAGAGACCCAGTACTTC
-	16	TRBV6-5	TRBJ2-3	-	CASSYRGLAARDTRYF	TGTGCCAGCAGTTACCGGGGATTAGCGGCCAGGGATACGCGGTATTTT
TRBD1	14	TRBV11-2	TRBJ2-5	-	CASSWRQGEWTHYF	TGTGCCAGCAGCTGGAGACAGGGGGAATGGACACATTACTTC
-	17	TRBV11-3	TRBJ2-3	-	CVNSLSFRPLRTDTQYF	TGTGTCAACAGTTTATCGTTTCGGCCGCTACGGACAGATACGCAGTATTTT
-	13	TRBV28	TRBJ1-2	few	CASSPDLTRGYTF	TGTGCCAGCAGTCCAGACCTTACACGGGGCTACACCTTC
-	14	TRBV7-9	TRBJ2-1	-	CASSSIGGQETQFF	TGTGCCAGCAGCTCTATCGGAGGACAAGAGACCCAGTTCTTC
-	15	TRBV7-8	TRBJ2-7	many	CASSFLALDSYEQYF	TGTGCCAGCAGCTTCCTAGCCCTGGACTCCTACGAGCAGTACTTC
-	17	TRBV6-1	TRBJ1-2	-	CASSPGQYQAFGYDYTF	TGTGCGAGCTCCCCTGGACAGTATCAGGCGTTTGGGTATGACTACACCTTC
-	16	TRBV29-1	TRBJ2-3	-	CNVEHILHTSTDTQYF	TGCAACGTTGAGCACATATTACATACTAGCACAGATACGCAGTATTTT
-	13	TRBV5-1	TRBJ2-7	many	CASRGTDPYEQYF	TGCGCCAGCCGCGGGACAGACCCCTACGAGCAGTACTTC
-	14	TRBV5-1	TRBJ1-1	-	CASSFGQTNTEALF	TGCGCCAGCAGCTTCGGACAGACGAACACTGAAGCTCTCTTT
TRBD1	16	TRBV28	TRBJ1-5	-	CANTDRGRPGNQPQHF	TGTGCCAACACTGACAGGGGGCGCCCTGGCAATCAGCCCCAGCATTTT
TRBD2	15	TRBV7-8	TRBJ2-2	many	CASSFSGRVIGELFF	TGTGCCAGCAGCTTTAGCGGGAGAGTGATCGGGGAGCTGTTTTTT
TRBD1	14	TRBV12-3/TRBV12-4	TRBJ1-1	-	CASSGGQVDTAAFF	TGTGCCAGCAGTGGGGGACAGGTCGACACTGCAGCTTTCTTT
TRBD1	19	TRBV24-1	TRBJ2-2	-	CATSRPGGLTGPNTGELFF	TGTGCCACCAGCCGCCCAGGGGGTTTGACGGGGCCGAACACCGGGGAGCTGTTTTTT
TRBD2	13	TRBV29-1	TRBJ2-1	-	CSVASGDTNEQFF	TGTAGCGTTGCTAGCGGGGATACCAATGAGCAGTTCTTC
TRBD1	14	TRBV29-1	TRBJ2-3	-	CSVGDRTLTDIHYF	TGCAGCGTTGGGGACAGGACCCTCACAGATATACACTATTTT
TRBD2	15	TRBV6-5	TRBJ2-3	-	CASSLSGTGTVTQYF	TGTGCCAGCAGCCTCAGCGGGACGGGCACAGTTACGCAGTATTTT
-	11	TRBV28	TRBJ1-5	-	CASCDHRPQHF	TGTGCCAGCTGCGATCATCGGCCCCAGCATTTT
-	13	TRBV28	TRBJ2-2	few	CASTGVNTGELFF	TGTGCCAGCACGGGGGTGAACACCGGGGAGCTGTTTTTT
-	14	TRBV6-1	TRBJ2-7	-	CASSDARGGNEQYF	TGTGCCAGCAGTGATGCAAGGGGCGGGAACGAGCAGTACTTC
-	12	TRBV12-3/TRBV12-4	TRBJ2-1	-	CASILEGNEQFF	TGTGCCAGCATATTAGAAGGAAATGAGCAGTTCTTC
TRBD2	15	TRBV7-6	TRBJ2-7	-	CVSSLDRAGGSGQYF	TGTGTCAGCAGCTTAGATCGAGCGGGAGGTTCAGGGCAGTACTTC
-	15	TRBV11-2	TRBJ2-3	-	CSSSPPVSRGDTRYF	TGTTCCAGCAGCCCCCCTGTGAGTAGGGGGGATACGCGGTATTTT
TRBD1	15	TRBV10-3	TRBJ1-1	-	CYISESTGLDTEAFF	TGTTACATCAGTGAGTCGACAGGGTTGGACACTGAAGCCTTCTTT
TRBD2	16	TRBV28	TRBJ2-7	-	CPSSFLGLASPYEQYF	TGTCCCAGCAGTTTCTTGGGACTAGCGTCTCCCTACGAGCAGTACTTC
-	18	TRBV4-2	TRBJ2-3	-	CASSQAYHVGGVTDTQYF	TGTGCCAGCAGCCAAGCGTACCATGTGGGTGGGGTTACAGATACGCAGTATTTT
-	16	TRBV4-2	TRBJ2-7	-	CASSPGAGGSLEEQYF	TGTGCCAGCAGCCCAGGGGCTGGCGGGAGTTTGGAAGAGCAGTACTTC
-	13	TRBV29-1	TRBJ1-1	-	CSVKQEDNTEAFF	TGCAGCGTCAAACAGGAGGACAACACTGAAGCTTTCTTT
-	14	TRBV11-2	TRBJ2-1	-	CTSSLRLSANDQFF	TGTACCAGCAGTTTACGGCTATCCGCGAATGATCAGTTCTTC
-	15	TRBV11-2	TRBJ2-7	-	CPSSLDPAGTYEQYF	TGTCCTAGCAGCTTAGACCCTGCGGGAACCTACGAGCAGTACTTC
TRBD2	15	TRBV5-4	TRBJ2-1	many	CASSLGGLATDEQFF	TGTGCCAGCAGCTTGGGTGGACTAGCGACCGATGAGCAGTTCTTC
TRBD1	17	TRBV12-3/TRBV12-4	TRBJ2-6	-	CASRRTGPPTGANVLTF	TGTGCGAGCAGAAGGACAGGTCCCCCTACCGGGGCCAACGTCCTGACTTTC
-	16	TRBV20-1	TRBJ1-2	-	CSARSRQSPGDNGHTF	TGCAGTGCTAGATCCCGACAGAGTCCGGGGGACAATGGCCACACCTTC
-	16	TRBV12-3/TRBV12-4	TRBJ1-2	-	CASFSQAGALNYGYTF	TGTGCCAGTTTTAGTCAGGCGGGGGCGCTGAACTATGGCTACACCTTC
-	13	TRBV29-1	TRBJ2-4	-	CSVEHGVRNVQYF	TGCAGCGTTGAACACGGGGTCCGAAACGTTCAGTACTTC
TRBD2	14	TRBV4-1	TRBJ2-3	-	CASIQERGRDTQYF	TGCGCCAGCATCCAAGAAAGAGGGAGGGATACGCAGTATTTC
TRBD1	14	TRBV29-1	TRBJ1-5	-	CSVAGQGMDQPQHF	TGTAGCGTTGCGGGACAGGGGATGGATCAGCCCCAGCATTTT
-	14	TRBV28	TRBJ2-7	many	CASSLGVGRNEQYF	TGTGCCAGCAGTTTAGGGGTGGGTCGGAACGAGCAGTACTTC
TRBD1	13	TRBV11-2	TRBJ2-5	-	CASSLQGLETQHF	TGTGCTAGTAGCTTACAGGGGCTAGAGACCCAGCACTTC
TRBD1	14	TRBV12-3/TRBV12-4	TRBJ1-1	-	CASSGGQVDTEASF	TGTGCCAGCAGTGGGGGACAGGTCGACACTGAAGCTTCCTTT
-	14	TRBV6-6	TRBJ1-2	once	CASSLGHYNYDYTF	TGTGCCAGCAGCTTGGGACACTATAACTATGACTACACCTTC
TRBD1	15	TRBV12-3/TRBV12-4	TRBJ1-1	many	CASSFRTGAVTEAFF	TGTGCCAGCAGTTTCCGGACAGGGGCGGTAACTGAAGCTTTCTTT
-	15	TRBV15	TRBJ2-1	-	CATSSIETSLHEQSF	TGTGCCACCAGCTCCATAGAAACTAGTCTCCATGAGCAGTCCTTC
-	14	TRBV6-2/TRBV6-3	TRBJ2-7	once	CVSSPELTTYEQYF	TGTGTCAGCAGCCCGGAACTCACTACCTACGAGCAGTACTTC
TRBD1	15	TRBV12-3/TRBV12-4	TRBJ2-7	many	CASSLDGTGDYEQYF	TGTGCCAGCAGTTTAGATGGGACAGGGGACTACGAGCAGTACTTC